The clone carrying this T cell receptor (beta chain) appeared a few times. Antigen specificity is unknown. The data derive from a study of CD8+ T cells in alopecia areata. Study-level information: Treated patients swallowed 5 to 10 mg of oral tofacitinib twice daily. Affected scalp percentage set treated patients' severity scores.

cDNA prepared by RNA extraction and subsequent reverse transcription served as the template for sequencing. The data were produced by immunoSEQ multiplex PCR, yet TCRdb's version contains in-frame clones alone and is incomplete. The repertoire includes some 190,000 clones, roughly 70% of them detected once, and about 1.3% sits in the top ten. Germline V gene lookup returns CDR1 SGDLS and CDR2 YYNGEE. Trimming cost V 2 bases and J 7 bases, with 12 bases left between them. The CDR3 is 13 amino acids. Specified treatment: oral pan-JAK inhibitor, 5-10 mg twice daily. Alopecia areata patients provided lesional scalp punch biopsies and peripheral blood, both collected for the study. Study-wide results and limits: TCR sharing was clearer in mice than between patients, perhaps partly owing to patient HLA diversity.

Sample: CD4+ T cells sorted from blood, taken between weeks 47 and 50, from a patient treated with tofacitinib. This chain uses TRBV9 with TRBJ1-2, with D hard to call. The receptor was derived from a human donor with alopecia areata. Written as DNA, the CDR3 is TGTGCCAGCAGCGTTTCCGGTGGGCTTGGCTACACCTTC. It codes for CASSVSGGLGYTF.